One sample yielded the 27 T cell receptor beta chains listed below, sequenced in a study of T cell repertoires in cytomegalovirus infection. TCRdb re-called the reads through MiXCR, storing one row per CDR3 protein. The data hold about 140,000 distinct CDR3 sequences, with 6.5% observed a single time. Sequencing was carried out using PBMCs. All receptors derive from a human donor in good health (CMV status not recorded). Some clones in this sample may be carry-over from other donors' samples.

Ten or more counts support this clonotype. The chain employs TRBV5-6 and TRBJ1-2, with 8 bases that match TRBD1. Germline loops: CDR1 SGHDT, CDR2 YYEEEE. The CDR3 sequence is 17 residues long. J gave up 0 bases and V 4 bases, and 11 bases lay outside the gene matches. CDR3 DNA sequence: TGTGCCAGCAGCCAGGGGACAGGCTCGTCGACTAACTATGGCTACACCTTC. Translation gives CASSQGTGSSTNYGYTF.

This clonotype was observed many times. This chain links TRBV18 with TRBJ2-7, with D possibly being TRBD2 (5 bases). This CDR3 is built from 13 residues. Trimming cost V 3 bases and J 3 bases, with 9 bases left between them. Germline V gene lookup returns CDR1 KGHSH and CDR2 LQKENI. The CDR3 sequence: CASSPSGSYEQYF. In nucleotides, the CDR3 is TGTGCCAGCTCACCCTCGGGGAGCTACGAGCAGTACTTC.

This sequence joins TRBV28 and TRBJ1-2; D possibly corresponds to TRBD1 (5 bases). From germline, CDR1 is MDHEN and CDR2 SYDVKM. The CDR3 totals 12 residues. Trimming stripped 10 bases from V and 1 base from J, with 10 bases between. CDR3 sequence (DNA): TGTGCCATCGGGACCATTAACTATGGCTACACCTTC. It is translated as CAIGTINYGYTF.

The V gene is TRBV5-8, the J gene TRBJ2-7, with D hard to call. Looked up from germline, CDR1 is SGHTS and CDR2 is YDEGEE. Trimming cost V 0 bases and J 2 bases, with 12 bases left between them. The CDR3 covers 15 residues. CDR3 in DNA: TGTGCCAGCAGCTTGGCCTTGGCCGTAGCCTACGAGCAGTACTTC. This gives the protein CASSLALAVAYEQYF.

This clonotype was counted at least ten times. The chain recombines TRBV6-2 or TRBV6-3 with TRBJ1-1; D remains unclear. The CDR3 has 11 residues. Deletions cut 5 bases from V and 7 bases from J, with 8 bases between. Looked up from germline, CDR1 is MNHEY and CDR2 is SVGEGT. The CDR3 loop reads CASSAGLEAFF. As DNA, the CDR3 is TGTGCCAGCAGTGCCGGGCTTGAAGCTTTCTTT.

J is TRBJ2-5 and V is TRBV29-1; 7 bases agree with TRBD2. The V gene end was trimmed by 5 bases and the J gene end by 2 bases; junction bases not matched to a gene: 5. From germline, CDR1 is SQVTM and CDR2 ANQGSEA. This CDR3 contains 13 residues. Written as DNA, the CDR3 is TGCAGCGTTTGGGGGGGACGTCAAGAGACCCAGTACTTC. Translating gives CSVWGGRQETQYF.

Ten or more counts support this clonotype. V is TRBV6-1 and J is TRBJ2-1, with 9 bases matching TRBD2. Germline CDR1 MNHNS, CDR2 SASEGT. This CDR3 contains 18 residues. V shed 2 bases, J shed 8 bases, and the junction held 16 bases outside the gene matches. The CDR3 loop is CASSEFWGLAVGPDEQFF. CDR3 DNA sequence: TGTGCCAGCAGTGAATTCTGGGGACTAGCAGTGGGCCCCGATGAGCAGTTCTTC.

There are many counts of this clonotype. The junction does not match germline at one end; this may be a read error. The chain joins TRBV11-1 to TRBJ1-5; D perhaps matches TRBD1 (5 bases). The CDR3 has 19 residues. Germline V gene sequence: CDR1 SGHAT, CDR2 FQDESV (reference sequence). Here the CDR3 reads CASRLVGGTPQGGNQPQHF. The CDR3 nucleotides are TGTGCCAGCAGGTTAGTGGGGGGGACCCCACAAGGAGGGAATCAGCCCCAGCATTTT.

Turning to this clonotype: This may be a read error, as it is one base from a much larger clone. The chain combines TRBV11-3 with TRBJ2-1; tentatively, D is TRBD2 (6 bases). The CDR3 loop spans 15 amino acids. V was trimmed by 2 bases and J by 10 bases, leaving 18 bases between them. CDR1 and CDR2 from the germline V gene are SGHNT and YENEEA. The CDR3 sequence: CASSLLGESRGEQFF. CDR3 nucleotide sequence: TGTGCCAGCAGCTTACTAGGAGAGTCGCGGGGCGAGCAGTTCTTC.

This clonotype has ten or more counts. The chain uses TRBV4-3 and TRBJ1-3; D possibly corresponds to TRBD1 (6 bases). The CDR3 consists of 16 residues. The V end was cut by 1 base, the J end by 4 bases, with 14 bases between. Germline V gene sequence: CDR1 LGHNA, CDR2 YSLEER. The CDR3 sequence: CASSQVVRQVGNTIYF. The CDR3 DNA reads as TGCGCCAGCAGCCAAGTCGTCCGACAGGTCGGAAACACCATATATTTT.

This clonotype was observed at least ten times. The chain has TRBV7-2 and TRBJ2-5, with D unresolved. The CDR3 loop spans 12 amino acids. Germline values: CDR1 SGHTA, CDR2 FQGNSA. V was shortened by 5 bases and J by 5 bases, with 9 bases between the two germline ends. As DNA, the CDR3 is TGTGCCAGCAGCATCTTAAGGGAGACCCAGTACTTC. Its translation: CASSILRETQYF.

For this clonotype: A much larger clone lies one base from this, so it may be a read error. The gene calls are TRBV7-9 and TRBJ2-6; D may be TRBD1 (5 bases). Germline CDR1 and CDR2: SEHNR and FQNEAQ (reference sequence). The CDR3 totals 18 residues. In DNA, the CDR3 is TGTGCCAGCAGCTCCCTACGCCTGACCTTATCTGGGGCCAACGTCCTGGCTTTC. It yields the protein CASSSLRLTLSGANVLAF.

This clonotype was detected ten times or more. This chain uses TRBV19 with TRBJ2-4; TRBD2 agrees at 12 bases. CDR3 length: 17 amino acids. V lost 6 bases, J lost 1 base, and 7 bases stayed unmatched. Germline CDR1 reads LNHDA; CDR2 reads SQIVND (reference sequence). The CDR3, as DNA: TGTGCCAGTAGCCGCACTAGCGGGGGGAGTGCCAAAAACATTCAGTACTTC. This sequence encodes CASSRTSGGSAKNIQYF.

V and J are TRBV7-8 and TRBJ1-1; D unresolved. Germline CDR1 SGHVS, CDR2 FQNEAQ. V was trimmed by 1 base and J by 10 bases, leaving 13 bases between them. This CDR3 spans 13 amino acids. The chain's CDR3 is CASSLEFRASAFF. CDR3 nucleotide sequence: TGTGCCAGCAGCTTAGAGTTTCGGGCTTCAGCTTTCTTT.

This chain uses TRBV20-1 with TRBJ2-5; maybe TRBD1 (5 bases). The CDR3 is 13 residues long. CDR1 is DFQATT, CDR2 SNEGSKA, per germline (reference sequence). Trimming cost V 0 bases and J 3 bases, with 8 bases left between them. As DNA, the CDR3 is TGCAGTGCTAGAGAGCCAGGGAAAGAGACCCAGTACTTC. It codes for CSAREPGKETQYF.

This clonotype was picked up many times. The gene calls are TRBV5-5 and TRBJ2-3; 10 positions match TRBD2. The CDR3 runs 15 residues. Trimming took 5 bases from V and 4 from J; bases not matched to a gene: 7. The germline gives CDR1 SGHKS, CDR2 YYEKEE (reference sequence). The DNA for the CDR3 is TGTGCCAGCAGAGAGGGACTAGCGCTGTCAGATACGCAGTATTTT. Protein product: CASREGLALSDTQYF.

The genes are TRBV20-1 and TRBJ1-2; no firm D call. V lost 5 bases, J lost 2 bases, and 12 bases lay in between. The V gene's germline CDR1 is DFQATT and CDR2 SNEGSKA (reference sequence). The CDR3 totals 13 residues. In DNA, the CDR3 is TGCAGTGCTTTCGGTGGACGGAACTATGGCTACACCTTC. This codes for CSAFGGRNYGYTF.

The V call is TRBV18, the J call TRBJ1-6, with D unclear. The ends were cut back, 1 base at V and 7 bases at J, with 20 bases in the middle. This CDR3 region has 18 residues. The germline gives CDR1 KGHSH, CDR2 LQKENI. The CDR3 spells CASSPLKGSGEGNSPLHF. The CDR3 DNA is TGTGCCAGCTCACCACTCAAAGGCTCAGGTGAAGGAAATTCACCCCTCCACTTT.

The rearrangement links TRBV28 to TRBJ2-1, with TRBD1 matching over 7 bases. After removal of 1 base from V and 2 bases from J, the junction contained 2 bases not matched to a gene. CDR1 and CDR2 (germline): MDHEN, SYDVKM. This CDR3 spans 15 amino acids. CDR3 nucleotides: TGTGCCAGCAGTTTATTAGGACAGGCCTACAATGAGCAGTTCTTC. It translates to CASSLLGQAYNEQFF.

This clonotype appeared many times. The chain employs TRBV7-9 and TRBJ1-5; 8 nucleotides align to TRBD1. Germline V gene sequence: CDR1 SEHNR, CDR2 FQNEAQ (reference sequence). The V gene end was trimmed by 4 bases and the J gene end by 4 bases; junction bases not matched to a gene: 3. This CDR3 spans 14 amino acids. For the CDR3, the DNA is TGTGCCAGCAGCTCCGGACAGGGTAATCAGCCCCAGCATTTT. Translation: CASSSGQGNQPQHF.

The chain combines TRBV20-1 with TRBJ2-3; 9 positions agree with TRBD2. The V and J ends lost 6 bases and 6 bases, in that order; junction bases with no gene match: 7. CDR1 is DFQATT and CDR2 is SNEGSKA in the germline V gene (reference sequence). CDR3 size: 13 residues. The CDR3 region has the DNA TGCAGTGCCACGCTAGCGGGGCCCGATACGCAGTATTTT. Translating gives CSATLAGPDTQYF.

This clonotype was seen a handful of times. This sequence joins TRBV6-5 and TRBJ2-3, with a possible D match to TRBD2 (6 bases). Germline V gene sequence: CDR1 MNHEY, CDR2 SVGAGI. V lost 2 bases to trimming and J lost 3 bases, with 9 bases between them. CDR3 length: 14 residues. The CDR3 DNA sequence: TGTGCCAGCAGTTACGAGGGGAGGACAGATACGCAGTATTTT. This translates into CASSYEGRTDTQYF.

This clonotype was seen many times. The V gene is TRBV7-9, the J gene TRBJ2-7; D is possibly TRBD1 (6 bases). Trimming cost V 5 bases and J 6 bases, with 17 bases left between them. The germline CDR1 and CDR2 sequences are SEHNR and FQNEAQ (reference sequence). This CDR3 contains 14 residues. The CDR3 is CASSPRQDPLEQYF. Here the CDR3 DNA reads TGTGCCAGCAGCCCGCGACAGGACCCTCTCGAGCAGTACTTC. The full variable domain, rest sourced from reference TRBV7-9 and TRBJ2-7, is DTGVSQNPRHKITKRGQNVTFRCDPISEHNRLYWYRQTLGQGPEFLTYFQNEAQLEKSRLLSDRFSAERPKGSFSTLEIQRTEQGDSAMYLCASSPRQDPLEQYFGPGTRLTVT.

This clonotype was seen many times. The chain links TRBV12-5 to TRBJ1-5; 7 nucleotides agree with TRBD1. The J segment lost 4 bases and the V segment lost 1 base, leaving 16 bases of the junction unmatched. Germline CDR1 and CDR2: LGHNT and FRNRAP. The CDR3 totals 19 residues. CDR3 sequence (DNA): TGTGCTAGTGGTTTGGCCGGGGTAGAACCGGGACAGATAAATCAGCCCCAGCATTTT. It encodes CASGLAGVEPGQINQPQHF.

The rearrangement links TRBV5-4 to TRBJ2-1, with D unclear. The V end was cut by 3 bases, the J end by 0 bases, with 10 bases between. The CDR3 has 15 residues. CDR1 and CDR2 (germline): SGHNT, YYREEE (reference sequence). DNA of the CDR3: TGTGCCAGCAGCTCCGACATTGGCTCCTACAATGAGCAGTTCTTC. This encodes CASSSDIGSYNEQFF.

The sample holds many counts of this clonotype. The CDR3 is CASSLGTLEAFF. The CDR3 DNA reads as TGTGCCAGCAGCTTAGGGACTCTAGAAGCTTTCTTT. This chain connects TRBV7-8 to TRBJ1-1; D is uncertain. This CDR3 is 12 amino acids long. CDR1 and CDR2 from the germline V gene are SGHVS and FQNEAQ. V gave up 1 base and J gave up 8 bases, with 8 bases separating them. Full variable domain (outside the CDR3, taken from reference TRBV7-8 and TRBJ1-1): GAGVSQSPRYKVAKRGQDVALRCDPISGHVSLFWYQQALGQGPEFLTYFQNEAQLDKSGLPSDRFFAERPEGSVSTLKIQRTQQEDSAVYLCASSLGTLEAFFGQGTRLTVV.

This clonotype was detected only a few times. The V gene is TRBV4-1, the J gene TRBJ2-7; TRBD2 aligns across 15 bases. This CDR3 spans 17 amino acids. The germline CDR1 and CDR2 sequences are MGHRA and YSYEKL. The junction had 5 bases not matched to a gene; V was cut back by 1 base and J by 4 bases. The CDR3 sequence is CASSQVGLAGGPYEQYF. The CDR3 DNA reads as TGCGCCAGCAGCCAAGTGGGACTAGCGGGGGGCCCATACGAGCAGTACTTC.